The entry below gives a single T cell receptor (beta chain) sequence along with its context. The antigen remains unidentified. Single viable CD3+CD4+CD8-CD45RO+ cells were sorted as the memory CD4+ T cells. Positive selection with CD4 microbeads enriched total CD4+ T cells. The record originates from a study of memory CD4+ T cells and cytomegalovirus serostatus. The wider study: Healthy Belgian adult donors included under ten CMV-positive and 24 CMV-negative people. Findings and limits, study-wide: A US-trained random forest predicted CMV serostatus with median AUC around 0.9. About 40% of the roughly 160 known CMV-associated TCRbeta sequences appeared in CD4+ memory.

The CDR3 covers 15 residues. J lost 8 bases, V lost 2 bases, and 9 bases had no gene match. Per germline, CDR1 SGDLS and CDR2 YYNGEE. TCRdb's table, derived via immunoSEQ multiplex PCR, lists solely in-frame clones and lacks some. Of tens of thousands of clones listed, 82% are singletons. Sequencing used memory CD4+ T cells from blood. This TCR was recovered from an adult in good health and CMV-seronegative. Some clones in this sample may be carry-over from other donors' samples. The chain employs TRBV9 and TRBJ2-1, with 8 bases that match TRBD2. The DNA of the CDR3 is TGTGCCAGCAGCGTCGGGACTAGGTCAACCGATGAGCAGTTCTTC. It specifies CASSVGTRSTDEQFF.